This passage covers 26 T cell receptor beta chains from one sample sequenced in a study of blood T cell repertoires in COVID-19. Sequencing used immunoSEQ multiplex PCR; TCRdb keeps in-frame clones, though not all of them. Counted here are 200,000 to 300,000 clones, approximately 86% occurring once; the ten biggest clones make up over 1.5%. The sample consisted of peripheral blood. These receptors were taken from a man aged 25 to 40 with active or convalescent COVID-19.

V is TRBV5-1 and J is TRBJ1-5, with D hard to call. In germline, CDR1 is SGHRS, CDR2 YFSETQ. V dropped 0 bases and J dropped 1 base, with 11 bases sitting between them. There are 16 residues in the CDR3. This CDR3 is CASSLGGLGSNQPQHF. CDR3 DNA sequence: TGCGCCAGCAGCTTGGGAGGGTTGGGCAGCAATCAGCCCCAGCATTTT.

This clone has only one observation. The gene calls are TRBV5-1 and TRBJ1-4, with TRBD1 matching over 7 bases. CDR3 length: 16 residues. V was clipped by 4 bases and J by 4 bases; unmatched bases: 10. From germline, CDR1 is SGHRS and CDR2 YFSETQ. This CDR3 reads CASSPMTGTVNEKLFF. The DNA for the CDR3 is TGCGCCAGCAGCCCCATGACGGGGACAGTTAATGAAAAACTGTTTTTT.

V gene TRBV6-6 combines with J gene TRBJ2-6; weak D call: TRBD1 (6 bases). There are 17 residues in the CDR3. V lost 5 bases, J lost 0 bases, and 14 bases lay in between. CDR1 is MNHNY and CDR2 is SVGAGI in the germline V gene (reference sequence). This CDR3 reads CASSPGHPSSGANVLTF. CDR3 bases: TGTGCCAGCAGTCCGGGACATCCTTCCTCTGGGGCCAACGTCCTGACTTTC.

J is TRBJ1-2 and V is TRBV7-9; perhaps TRBD1 as D (5 bases). Germline-derived CDR1 and CDR2 are SEHNR and FQNEAQ (reference sequence). The V and J ends lost 0 bases and 6 bases respectively, with 17 bases between them. The CDR3 consists of 16 residues. The DNA for the CDR3 is TGTGCCAGCAGCTTAGCCTTAACCCAGGGCCGGGATGGCTACACCTTC. Translated: CASSLALTQGRDGYTF.

This clone was detected once. This rearrangement joins TRBV24-1 to TRBJ2-3, with TRBD2 as a possible D gene (5 bases). The CDR3 has 13 residues. Germline V gives CDR1 KGHDR, CDR2 SFDVKD. Trimming cost V 3 bases and J 10 bases, with 13 bases left between them. The CDR3 sequence: CATSDPTTRAQYF. The CDR3 bases are TGTGCCACCAGTGATCCAACTACGAGGGCGCAGTATTTT.

The rearrangement joins TRBV3-1 (or the pseudogene TRBV3-2) to TRBJ2-3, with D perhaps TRBD2 (7 bases). Looked up from germline, CDR1 is LGHDT and CDR2 is YNNKEL (reference sequence). V was trimmed by 4 bases and J by 1 base, leaving 15 bases between them. The CDR3 loop spans 16 amino acids. This CDR3 reads CASSRAGDYRTDTQYF. CDR3 DNA sequence: TGTGCCAGCAGCCGAGCAGGGGACTATCGCACAGATACGCAGTATTTT.

V usage is TRBV29-1 and J usage is TRBJ2-3, with TRBD2 matching 12 bases. CDR3 length equals 16 residues. The J segment lost 3 bases and the V segment lost 0 bases, leaving 4 bases of the junction unmatched. Per the germline V gene, CDR1 is SQVTM and CDR2 is ANQGSEA. Here the CDR3 DNA reads TGCAGCGTTGAAGATTCTAGCGGGGGGGATACAGATACGCAGTATTTT. It translates to CSVEDSSGGDTDTQYF.

This chain uses TRBV5-1 with TRBJ2-6; D possibly corresponds to TRBD1 (5 bases). This CDR3 has 16 residues. Germline loops: CDR1 SGHRS, CDR2 YFSETQ. With 4 bases removed from V and 7 bases from J, the gap between germline ends came to 18 bases. The CDR3 bases are TGCGCCAGCAGCCTGGAAGGGGTTGGTGGAGCCAACGTCCTGACTTTC. It yields the protein CASSLEGVGGANVLTF. Together with reference TRBV5-1 and TRBJ2-6, the CDR3 gives the full variable domain: KAGVTQTPRYLIKTRGQQVTLSCSPISGHRSVSWYQQTPGQGLQFLFEYFSETQRNKGNFPGRFSGRQFSNSRSEMNVSTLELGDSALYLCASSLEGVGGANVLTFGAGSRLTVL.

V is TRBV27 and J is TRBJ1-4; unclear D gene. The CDR3 covers 17 residues. Trimming removed 7 bases at V and 3 bases at J, with 21 bases between. CDR1 is MNHEY and CDR2 is SMNVEV in the germline V gene (reference sequence). The CDR3 reads CASILWEGSGANEKLFF. CDR3 sequence (DNA): TGTGCCAGCATCCTATGGGAGGGATCAGGAGCTAATGAAAAACTGTTTTTT.

This clone was seen once. This chain uses TRBV4-3 with TRBJ2-2; 8 bases are shared with TRBD1. In germline, CDR1 is LGHNA, CDR2 YSLEER. This CDR3 spans 15 amino acids. With 2 bases clipped from V and 9 bases from J, the junction kept 8 bases outside the gene matches. The CDR3: CASSQLTGDLRELFF. The CDR3 nucleotides are TGCGCCAGCAGCCAACTGACAGGGGATCTCCGGGAGCTGTTTTTT.

The chain links TRBV29-1 to TRBJ1-2, with a tentative D call TRBD1 (5 bases). There are 15 residues in the CDR3. Trimming took off 7 bases at V and 6 bases at J, with 24 bases between the two ends. Germline loops: CDR1 SQVTM, CDR2 ANQGSEA. The CDR3 sequence is CSAVISGGPLNGYTF. As DNA, the CDR3 is TGCAGCGCAGTCATTTCCGGGGGACCGCTGAATGGCTACACCTTC.

The V gene is TRBV19, the J gene TRBJ1-1, with 7 positions matching TRBD1. The J segment lost 1 base and the V segment lost 7 bases, leaving 6 bases of the junction unmatched. This CDR3 has 14 residues. In germline, CDR1 is LNHDA, CDR2 SQIVND (reference sequence). The CDR3 bases are TGTGCCAGTACCGTGGGACAGCGGAACACTGAAGCTTTCTTT. Residues: CASTVGQRNTEAFF.

V is TRBV12-5 and J is TRBJ2-7; 13 nucleotides match TRBD2. J was trimmed by 2 bases and V by 1 base; bases with no gene match: 11. The CDR3 extends over 19 amino acids. Germline-derived CDR1 and CDR2 are LGHNT and FRNRAP. DNA of the CDR3: TGTGCTAGTGGTTTGGCAGGACTAGCGGGGGCCCAAAACGCCTACGAGCAGTACTTC. This codes for CASGLAGLAGAQNAYEQYF. The entire variable domain, with the rest obtained from reference TRBV12-5 and TRBJ2-7, is as follows: DARVTQTPRHKVTEMGQEVTMRCQPILGHNTVFWYRQTMMQGLELLAYFRNRAPLDDSGMPKDRFSAEMPDATLATLKIQPSEPRDSAVYFCASGLAGLAGAQNAYEQYFGPGTRLTVT.

This sequence joins TRBV4-3 and TRBJ1-6; TRBD1 might be the D (6 bases). The CDR3 is made up of 16 amino acids. CDR1 is LGHNA, CDR2 YSLEER, per germline. Trimming stripped 1 base from V and 9 bases from J, with 16 bases between. The CDR3 loop is CASSQGRSGDSSPLHF. The CDR3 nucleotides are TGCGCCAGCAGCCAAGGAAGGTCAGGGGATAGTTCACCCCTCCACTTT.

The chain has TRBV29-1 and TRBJ2-2; D perhaps matches TRBD2 (5 bases). Trimming removed 7 bases from V and 1 base from J, with 13 bases in between. The germline CDR1 and CDR2 sequences are SQVTM and ANQGSEA. The length of the CDR3 is 14 residues. The CDR3 reads CSGGRRRNTGELFF. The CDR3 DNA reads as TGCAGCGGGGGTAGGAGGAGGAACACCGGGGAGCTGTTTTTT.

V and J are TRBV6-5 and TRBJ1-5, with TRBD1 identical over 9 bases. Per the germline V gene, CDR1 is MNHEY and CDR2 is SVGAGI. Trimming took 10 bases from V and 3 from J; bases not matched to a gene: 10. There are 15 residues in the CDR3. CDR3 amino acids: CATIRDRDPNQPQHF. The CDR3 nucleotides are TGTGCCACTATCCGGGACAGGGATCCCAATCAGCCCCAGCATTTT.

This clone was seen a handful of times. The chain couples TRBV5-1 to TRBJ2-2, with D tentatively TRBD1 (6 bases). CDR3 length: 15 residues. Germline V gene data show CDR1 as SGHRS and CDR2 as YFSETQ. Between the trimmed V and J ends, which lost 4 bases and 3 bases, there was a span of 13 bases. In DNA, the CDR3 is TGCGCCAGCAGCCTCGCCGAGGGGGACACCGGGGAGCTGTTTTTT. Its translation is CASSLAEGDTGELFF. Looking up the rest from reference TRBV5-1 and TRBJ2-2 gives the full variable domain: KAGVTQTPRYLIKTRGQQVTLSCSPISGHRSVSWYQQTPGQGLQFLFEYFSETQRNKGNFPGRFSGRQFSNSRSEMNVSTLELGDSALYLCASSLAEGDTGELFFGEGSRLTVL.

This clone was observed once. The chain employs TRBV9 and TRBJ2-2, with 10 bases lining up with TRBD2. Losses at the gene ends were 0 bases for V and 4 bases for J; bases not matched to a gene: 6. CDR3 size: 17 residues. The germline CDR1 and CDR2 sequences are SGDLS and YYNGEE. The CDR3: CASSVASGGPGTGELFF. The CDR3 DNA sequence: TGTGCCAGCAGCGTAGCTAGCGGGGGTCCCGGCACCGGGGAGCTGTTTTTT.

The CDR3 nucleotides are TGTGCCAGCAGCGTACGACAGGGGATATTGGAGACCCAGTACTTC. This encodes CASSVRQGILETQYF. This chain connects TRBV9 to TRBJ2-5; 8 bases align to TRBD1. V lost 1 base, J lost 5 bases, and 7 bases stayed unmatched. The CDR3 contains 15 residues. Germline V gene sequence: CDR1 SGDLS, CDR2 YYNGEE.

The chain carries TRBV3-1 (or the pseudogene TRBV3-2) and TRBJ1-5; D gene unclear. V was shortened by 5 bases and J by 3 bases, with 11 bases between the two germline ends. CDR3 length: 14 amino acids. The germline gives CDR1 LGHDT, CDR2 YNNKEL (reference sequence). The CDR3 DNA reads TGTGCCAGCAGCTTCCGGGAGCTCAATCAGCCCCAGCATTTT. The encoded protein is CASSFRELNQPQHF.

V and J are TRBV7-2 and TRBJ1-5; perhaps TRBD1 as D (5 bases). Trimming took 0 bases from V and 3 from J, leaving 9 bases between them. CDR3 length: 15 residues. The germline V gene has CDR1 SGHTA and CDR2 FQGNSA. In nucleotides, the CDR3 is TGTGCCAGCAGCTTAGCGACAGTCTACAATCAGCCCCAGCATTTT. Translated, it gives CASSLATVYNQPQHF.

This clone appeared once. The rearrangement joins TRBV5-4 to TRBJ2-5, with 11 bases fitting TRBD2. This CDR3 contains 15 residues. Germline CDR1 SGHNT, CDR2 YYREEE (reference sequence). Germline trimming cut 3 bases from V and 3 bases from J; bases unmatched to any gene: 4. CDR3 bases: TGTGCCAGCAGCTCATATAGCGGGGGGGAAGAGACCCAGTACTTC. The encoded protein is CASSSYSGGEETQYF. Using reference TRBV5-4 and TRBJ2-5 for the parts outside the CDR3, the full variable domain is ETGVTQSPTHLIKTRGQQVTLRCSSQSGHNTVSWYQQALGQGPQFIFQYYREEENGRGNFPPRFSGLQFPNYSSELNVNALELDDSALYLCASSSYSGGEETQYFGPGTRLLVL.

This clone was observed a few times. The rearrangement links TRBV9 to TRBJ1-4; TRBD1 matches 7 bases. Germline V gene sequence: CDR1 SGDLS, CDR2 YYNGEE. CDR3 length equals 16 residues. V dropped 4 bases and J dropped 6; count of bases not matched to a gene: 12. The CDR3 sequence is CASSSDSGGRYEKLFF. DNA for the CDR3: TGTGCCAGCAGCTCCGACTCAGGGGGGCGGTATGAAAAACTGTTTTTT.

This chain connects TRBV6-6 to TRBJ2-1, with a possible D match to TRBD2 (5 bases). Germline CDR1 is MNHNY and CDR2 is SVGAGI (reference sequence). V dropped 2 bases and J dropped 1 base, with 12 bases sitting between them. This CDR3 has 16 amino acids. The CDR3 loop reads CASSYDPTGSYNEQFF. The CDR3 DNA sequence: TGTGCCAGCAGTTACGACCCCACGGGATCCTACAATGAGCAGTTCTTC.

The V and J genes are TRBV2 and TRBJ2-7, with D perhaps matching TRBD1 (5 bases). V dropped 4 bases and J dropped 0 bases, with 10 bases sitting between them. The CDR3 loop spans 14 amino acids. In germline, CDR1 is SNHLY, CDR2 FYNNEI. The CDR3 sequence is CASSAVRGSYEQYF. DNA of the CDR3: TGTGCCAGCAGTGCAGTTAGGGGCTCCTACGAGCAGTACTTC.

The gene calls are TRBV30 and TRBJ2-7; 7 bases are a match to TRBD2. CDR1 GTSNPN and CDR2 SVGIG come from the germline V gene (reference sequence). This CDR3 contains 14 residues. Trimming cost V 4 bases and J 5 bases; bases outside gene matches: 11. The CDR3 loop is CAWNSLREAHEQYF. The CDR3 DNA reads TGTGCCTGGAATTCACTTCGGGAGGCACACGAGCAGTACTTC.